Each of the 9 T cell receptor beta chains below was sequenced from the same sample in a study of shared clonotypes between healthy human individuals. TCRdb keeps only in-frame clones here, not all; method: immunoSEQ multiplex PCR. This table holds 400,000 to 500,000 clones, over 60% found once. The specimen was PBMCs. The receptors here all came from a woman in her thirties or forties in good health. Some clones in this sample may be carry-over from other donors' samples.

V usage is TRBV7-9 and J usage is TRBJ2-3, with 8 nucleotides matching TRBD2. The germline V gene encodes CDR1 SEHNR and CDR2 FQNEAQ (reference sequence). Trimming removed 5 bases from V and 4 bases from J; junction bases left unmatched: 8. The CDR3 totals 15 residues. Written as DNA, the CDR3 is TGTGCCAGCAGCCCCGGGACTAGTCCCCCAGATACGCAGTATTTT. Its protein product is CASSPGTSPPDTQYF.

The chain uses TRBV2 and TRBJ1-4, with 8 positions matching TRBD1. The CDR3 length is 15 residues. Germline values: CDR1 SNHLY, CDR2 FYNNEI. J gave up 6 bases and V 2 bases, and 5 bases lay outside the gene matches. The CDR3 is CASSELTGVHEKLFF. The DNA for the CDR3 is TGTGCCAGCAGTGAATTGACAGGGGTACATGAAAAACTGTTTTTT.

The chain joins TRBV30 to TRBJ1-1; D unresolved. This CDR3 is built from 13 residues. From germline, CDR1 is GTSNPN and CDR2 SVGIG (reference sequence). V gave up 2 bases and J gave up 7 bases, with 14 bases separating them. This chain's CDR3 is CAWSKNLGDEAFF. In DNA, the CDR3 is TGTGCCTGGAGTAAGAACCTCGGGGATGAAGCTTTCTTT.

This clone was seen a single time. The CDR3 DNA sequence: TGTGCCCTCGGGACAGAAAAACCCTATGGCTACACCTTC. Its protein product is CALGTEKPYGYTF. The V call is TRBV30, the J call TRBJ1-2; 7 bases match TRBD1. V dropped 8 bases and J dropped 4; count of bases not matched to a gene: 10. Germline V gives CDR1 GTSNPN, CDR2 SVGIG (reference sequence). The CDR3 sequence is 13 residues long.

V usage is TRBV5-4 and J usage is TRBJ1-2; D is undetermined. Deletions cut 3 bases from V and 2 bases from J, with 8 bases between. Germline CDR1 SGHNT, CDR2 YYREEE (reference sequence). The CDR3 consists of 13 residues. CDR3 sequence reads: CASSYTENYGYTF. In nucleotides, the CDR3 is TGTGCCAGCAGCTACACAGAGAACTATGGCTACACCTTC.

As regards this clone: The same CDR3 is also encoded by other DNA sequences in this sample. V and J are TRBV29-1 and TRBJ1-3; no firm D call. CDR3 size: 13 residues. V was trimmed by 5 bases and J by 0 bases, leaving 8 bases between them. Per germline, CDR1 SQVTM and CDR2 ANQGSEA. The CDR3, as DNA: TGCAGCGTTAATGTAGTCTCTGGAAACACCATATATTTT. It is translated as CSVNVVSGNTIYF.

The rearrangement uses TRBV9 and TRBJ2-1; 9 bases map to TRBD2. J was trimmed by 9 bases and V by 0 bases; bases with no gene match: 10. Per germline, CDR1 SGDLS and CDR2 YYNGEE. The CDR3 has 16 residues. CDR3 nucleotides: TGTGCCAGCAGCGTAGGCGGCGGGAGGGCCTCCGCTGAGCAGTTCTTC. This encodes CASSVGGGRASAEQFF.

This chain uses TRBV30 with TRBJ2-2, with D tentatively TRBD2 (5 bases). V was shortened by 0 bases and J by 1 base, with 9 bases between the two germline ends. This CDR3 region has 15 residues. Germline V lookup: CDR1 GTSNPN, CDR2 SVGIG (reference sequence). The CDR3 nucleotides are TGTGCCTGGAGTGTTATGGGGAGGAACACCGGGGAGCTGTTTTTT. Residues: CAWSVMGRNTGELFF. The whole variable domain, remainder taken from reference TRBV30 and TRBJ2-2, is SQTIHQWPATLVQPVGSPLSLECTVEGTSNPNLYWYRQAAGRGLQLLFYSVGIGQISSEVPQNLSASRPQDRQFILSSKKLLLSDSGFYLCAWSVMGRNTGELFFGEGSRLTVL.

The chain recombines TRBV27 with TRBJ2-7; tentatively, D is TRBD2 (6 bases). The CDR3 has 12 amino acids. V was clipped by 3 bases and J by 6 bases, with 9 bases between them. Germline CDR1 reads MNHEY; CDR2 reads SMNVEV (reference sequence). CDR3 nucleotides: TGTGCCAGCAGTTTTTCGGGGGTCGAGCAGTACTTC. This gives the protein CASSFSGVEQYF.